The 24 T cell receptor beta chains below come from one sample, sequenced in a study of CD8 T cells in cerebrospinal fluid in Alzheimer's disease. TCRdb re-called the 10x single-cell sequencing reads and shows each CDR3 protein once, DNA omitted. The specimen's table records 950 to 1,500 distinct CDR3 sequences. The material sequenced was cerebrospinal fluid. The origin of the receptors is a human donor with Alzheimer's disease.

Judged by frequency, this clonotype is large. The V gene is TRBV7-9, the J gene TRBJ1-1. CDR1 SEHNR and CDR2 FQNEAQ come from the germline V gene (reference sequence). This CDR3 has 15 amino acids. CDR3 region: CASSGWDGPNTEAFF.

The chain couples TRBV12-3 or TRBV12-4 to TRBJ2-1; the D call of TRBD1 rests on TCRdb alone, since no DNA is present to check it. The CDR3 has 17 amino acids. CDR3 protein: CASSLVVTGVASNEQFF.

According to its frequency, this clonotype is medium-sized (0.01 to 0.1%). The genes are TRBV1 and TRBJ1-5; TCRdb names TRBD1, which stays unverified in the absence of DNA. TRBV1 counts as a pseudogene. This CDR3 has 19 amino acids. The CDR3 sequence is CTSSQDLGEDRILNQPQHF.

Its frequency marks this clonotype as medium-sized. V and J are TRBV20-1 and TRBJ2-7; absent DNA, TCRdb's TRBD2 call cannot be checked. Germline CDR1 reads DFQATT; CDR2 reads SNEGSKA (reference sequence). The CDR3 consists of 13 residues. CDR3 amino acids: CSPTSPSSYEQYF.

Measured by frequency, this clonotype is medium-sized. J is TRBJ1-5 and V is TRBV19. In germline, CDR1 is LNHDA, CDR2 SQIVND (reference sequence). This CDR3 region has 17 residues. The chain's CDR3 is CASSIGRGSQGNQPQHF.

The chain recombines TRBV13 with TRBJ2-5. Germline CDR1 PRHDT, CDR2 FYEKMQ (reference sequence). The CDR3 has 14 residues. The CDR3 region is CASSPTRSQETQYF.

In terms of frequency, this clonotype is large. This chain joins TRBV7-9 and TRBJ1-6; without DNA, the TCRdb call of TRBD1 cannot be checked. This CDR3 has 15 residues. Germline loops: CDR1 SEHNR, CDR2 FQNEAQ (reference sequence). CDR3 loop: CASSLYAPSDSPLHF.

This clonotype is called large based on its frequency. This rearrangement joins TRBV7-9 to TRBJ2-7; TCRdb returns TRBD1, unconfirmable since there is no DNA. Per the germline V gene, CDR1 is SEHNR and CDR2 is FQNEAQ (reference sequence). CDR3 length equals 15 residues. The CDR3 loop reads CASSLGQGKGDEQYF.

This clonotype is labeled large based on frequency. V usage is TRBV20-1 and J usage is TRBJ2-2; the TCRdb call, TRBD1, lacks DNA for checking. This CDR3 has 14 residues. Germline V gene sequence: CDR1 DFQATT, CDR2 SNEGSKA (reference sequence). CDR3 protein: CSARGGFAPGELFF.

By frequency, this clonotype registers medium-sized. The V and J genes are TRBV11-1 and TRBJ2-7. The CDR3 has 13 residues. Germline CDR1 is SGHAT and CDR2 is FQDESV (reference sequence). The CDR3 sequence: CASSSAHKGEQYF.

This clonotype ranks as medium-sized in terms of frequency. V and J are TRBV27 and TRBJ2-5; TCRdb calls TRBD2, which cannot be checked without DNA. The CDR3 is made up of 14 amino acids. Per germline, CDR1 MNHEY and CDR2 SMNVEV (reference sequence). This chain's CDR3 is CATRREGGEWTQYF.

Considering frequency, this clonotype is medium-sized. V and J are TRBV12-3 or TRBV12-4 and TRBJ2-5; lacking DNA, the TRBD2 call made by TCRdb goes unchecked. The CDR3 has 14 amino acids. CDR3 amino acids: CASKTGIAIGTQYF.

Frequency places this clonotype as medium-sized. This sequence joins TRBV19 and TRBJ2-7; absent DNA, TCRdb's TRBD1 call cannot be checked. CDR1 is LNHDA, CDR2 SQIVND, per germline (reference sequence). The CDR3 consists of 15 residues. CDR3 residues: CASSPPGGVTYEQYF.

Measured by frequency, this clonotype is medium-sized (0.01 to 0.1%). The rearrangement uses TRBV5-1 and TRBJ2-2. CDR1 SGHRS and CDR2 YFSETQ come from the germline V gene. The CDR3 contains 14 residues. CDR3 protein: CASSLGVNTGELFF. The entire variable domain, with the rest obtained from reference TRBV5-1 and TRBJ2-2, is as follows: KAGVTQTPRYLIKTRGQQVTLSCSPISGHRSVSWYQQTPGQGLQFLFEYFSETQRNKGNFPGRFSGRQFSNSRSEMNVSTLELGDSALYLCASSLGVNTGELFFGEGSRLTVL.

By frequency, this clonotype is medium-sized. The V call is TRBV18, the J call TRBJ2-7; TCRdb gives TRBD1 as the D gene, but with no DNA this cannot be confirmed. Germline V gene sequence: CDR1 KGHSH, CDR2 LQKENI. CDR3 length: 14 amino acids. The CDR3 sequence: CASSLTGTDYEQYF. Full variable domain (remainder filled in from reference TRBV18 and TRBJ2-7): NAGVMQNPRHLVRRRGQEARLRCSPMKGHSHVYWYRQLPEEGLKFMVYLQKENIIDESGMPKERFSAEFPKEGPSILRIQQVVRGDSAAYFCASSLTGTDYEQYFGPGTRLTVT.

This clonotype shows up as medium-sized (0.01 to 0.1%) by frequency. The V gene is TRBV6-5, the J gene TRBJ2-6. In germline, CDR1 is MNHEY, CDR2 SVGAGI. The CDR3 is made up of 18 amino acids. CDR3 region: CASSYSRAEASGANVLTF.

This clonotype registers medium-sized by frequency. The chain links TRBV6-2 or TRBV6-3 to TRBJ1-2; TCRdb gives TRBD1 as the D gene, but with no DNA this cannot be confirmed. Germline CDR1 MNHEY, CDR2 SVGEGT. The CDR3 spans 13 residues. CDR3 region: CASSYTGAYGYTF.

Judged by frequency, this clonotype is large. The CDR3 spells CASSPGTQYYGYTF. The J gene is TRBJ1-2, the V gene TRBV7-2; the TRBD1 assignment by TCRdb is unverifiable without DNA. The CDR3 spans 14 residues. Germline CDR1 SGHTA, CDR2 FQGNSA.

According to its frequency, this clonotype is medium-sized. The V gene is TRBV5-1, the J gene TRBJ1-2. This CDR3 has 14 residues. CDR1 and CDR2 from the germline V gene are SGHRS and YFSETQ. The CDR3: CASSLGTANYGYTF. The whole variable domain, filled in from reference TRBV5-1 and TRBJ1-2, reads KAGVTQTPRYLIKTRGQQVTLSCSPISGHRSVSWYQQTPGQGLQFLFEYFSETQRNKGNFPGRFSGRQFSNSRSEMNVSTLELGDSALYLCASSLGTANYGYTFGSGTRLTVV.

This clonotype is medium-sized (0.01 to 0.1%) by frequency. V and J are TRBV28 and TRBJ1-1; the TCRdb D gene call, TRBD1, has no DNA to confirm it. The CDR3 sequence is 16 residues long. Germline CDR1 MDHEN, CDR2 SYDVKM. This chain's CDR3 is CASSSPQGKVGTEAFF.

This clonotype is labeled large based on frequency. The V call is TRBV5-1, the J call TRBJ2-1; the TRBD1 assignment by TCRdb is unverifiable without DNA. The CDR3 runs 13 residues. Germline V gene data show CDR1 as SGHRS and CDR2 as YFSETQ. CDR3 loop: CASVDSGGNEQFF. The full variable domain, rest sourced from reference TRBV5-1 and TRBJ2-1, is KAGVTQTPRYLIKTRGQQVTLSCSPISGHRSVSWYQQTPGQGLQFLFEYFSETQRNKGNFPGRFSGRQFSNSRSEMNVSTLELGDSALYLCASVDSGGNEQFFGPGTRLTVL.

Here the CDR3 reads CASSEVGGDTEAFF. The gene calls are TRBV2 and TRBJ1-1; TCRdb gives TRBD1 as the D gene, but with no DNA this cannot be confirmed. CDR1 and CDR2 from the germline V gene are SNHLY and FYNNEI. This CDR3 region has 14 residues.

By frequency, this clonotype registers medium-sized. The chain links TRBV28 to TRBJ1-6; the TRBD1 assignment by TCRdb is unverifiable without DNA. The CDR3 has 14 residues. The germline V gene has CDR1 MDHEN and CDR2 SYDVKM. The chain's CDR3 is CAIYSGADNSPLHF.

By frequency, this clonotype registers medium-sized. This CDR3 is CSARDTWTSGGYTF. The chain employs TRBV20-1 and TRBJ1-2. This CDR3 contains 14 residues. In germline, CDR1 is DFQATT, CDR2 SNEGSKA (reference sequence).